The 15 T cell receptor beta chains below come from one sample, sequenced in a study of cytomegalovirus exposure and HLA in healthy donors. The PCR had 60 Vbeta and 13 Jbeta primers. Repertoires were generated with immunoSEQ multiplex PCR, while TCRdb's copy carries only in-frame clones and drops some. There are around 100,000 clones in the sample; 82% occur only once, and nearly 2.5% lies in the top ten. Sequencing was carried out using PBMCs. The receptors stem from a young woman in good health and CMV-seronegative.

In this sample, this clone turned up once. The CDR3 nucleotides read TGTGCCAGCAGCGCTGGGACTAGCGGGGTATCGCAGTATTTT. Protein product: CASSAGTSGVSQYF. The chain couples TRBV9 to TRBJ2-3; 13 bases are shared with TRBD2. The CDR3 is made up of 14 amino acids. The V gene's germline CDR1 is SGDLS and CDR2 YYNGEE. V was pared by 3 bases and J by 10 bases, with 5 bases of the junction left unmatched.

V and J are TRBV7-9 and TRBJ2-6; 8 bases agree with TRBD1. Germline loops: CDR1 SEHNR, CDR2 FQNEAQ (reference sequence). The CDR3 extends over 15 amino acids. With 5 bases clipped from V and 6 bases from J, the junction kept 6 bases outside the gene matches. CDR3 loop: CASSHGQGEANVLTF. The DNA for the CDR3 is TGTGCCAGCAGCCACGGACAGGGTGAGGCCAACGTCCTGACTTTC.

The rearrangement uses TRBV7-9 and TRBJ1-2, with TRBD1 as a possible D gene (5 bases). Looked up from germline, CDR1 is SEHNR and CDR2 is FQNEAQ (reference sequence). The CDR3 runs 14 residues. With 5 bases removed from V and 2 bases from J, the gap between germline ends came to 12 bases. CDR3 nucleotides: TGTGCCAGCAGCCCGGACAACTTCAACTATGGCTACACCTTC. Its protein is CASSPDNFNYGYTF. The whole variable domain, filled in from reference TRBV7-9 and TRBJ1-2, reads DTGVSQNPRHKITKRGQNVTFRCDPISEHNRLYWYRQTLGQGPEFLTYFQNEAQLEKSRLLSDRFSAERPKGSFSTLEIQRTEQGDSAMYLCASSPDNFNYGYTFGSGTRLTVV.

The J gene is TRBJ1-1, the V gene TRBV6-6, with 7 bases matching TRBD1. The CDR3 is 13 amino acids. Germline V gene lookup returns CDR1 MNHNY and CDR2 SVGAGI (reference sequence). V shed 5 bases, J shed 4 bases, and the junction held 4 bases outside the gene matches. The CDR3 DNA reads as TGTGCCAGCAGTCCCCGACAGGGCACTGAAGCTTTCTTT. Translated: CASSPRQGTEAFF.

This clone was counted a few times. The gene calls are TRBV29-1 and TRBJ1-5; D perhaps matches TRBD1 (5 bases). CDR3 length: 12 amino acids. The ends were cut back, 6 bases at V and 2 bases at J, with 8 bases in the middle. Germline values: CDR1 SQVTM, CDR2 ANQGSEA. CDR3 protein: CSVQEGNQPQHF. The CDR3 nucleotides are TGCAGCGTACAGGAAGGCAATCAGCCCCAGCATTTT.

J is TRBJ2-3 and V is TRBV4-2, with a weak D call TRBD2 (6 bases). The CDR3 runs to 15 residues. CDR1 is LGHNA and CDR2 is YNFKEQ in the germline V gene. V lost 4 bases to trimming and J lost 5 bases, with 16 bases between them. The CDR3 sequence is CASSPGTSPGDTQYF. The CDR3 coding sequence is TGTGCCAGCAGCCCCGGGACTTCCCCCGGAGATACGCAGTATTTT.

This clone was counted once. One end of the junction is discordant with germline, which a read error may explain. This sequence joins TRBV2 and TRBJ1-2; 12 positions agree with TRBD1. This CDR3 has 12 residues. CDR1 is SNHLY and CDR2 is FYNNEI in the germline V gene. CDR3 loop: CASERDRGRGAF. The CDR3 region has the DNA TGTGCCAGCGAAAGGGACAGGGGGCGCGGGGCCTTC.

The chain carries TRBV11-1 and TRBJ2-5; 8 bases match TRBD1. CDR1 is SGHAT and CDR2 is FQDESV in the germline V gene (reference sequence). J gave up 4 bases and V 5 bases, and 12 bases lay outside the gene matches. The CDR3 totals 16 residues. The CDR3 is CASSLGTGSFTETQYF. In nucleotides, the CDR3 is TGTGCCAGCAGCCTTGGGACAGGATCTTTTACAGAGACCCAGTACTTC.

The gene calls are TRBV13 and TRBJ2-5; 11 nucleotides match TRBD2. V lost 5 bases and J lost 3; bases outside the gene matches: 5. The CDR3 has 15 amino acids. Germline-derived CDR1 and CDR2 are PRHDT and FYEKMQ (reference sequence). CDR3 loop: CASSAPTSGEETQYF. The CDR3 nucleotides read TGTGCCAGCAGCGCCCCGACTAGCGGGGAAGAGACCCAGTACTTC. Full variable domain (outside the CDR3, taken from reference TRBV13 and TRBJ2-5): AAGVIQSPRHLIKEKRETATLKCYPIPRHDTVYWYQQGPGQDPQFLISFYEKMQSDKGSIPDRFSAQQFSDYHSELNMSSLELGDSALYFCASSAPTSGEETQYFGPGTRLLVL.

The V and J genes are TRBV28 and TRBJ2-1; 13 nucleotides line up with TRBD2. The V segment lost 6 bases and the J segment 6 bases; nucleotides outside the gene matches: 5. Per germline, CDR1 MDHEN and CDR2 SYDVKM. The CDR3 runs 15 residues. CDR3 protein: CASRLGLAGVNEQFF. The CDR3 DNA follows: TGTGCCAGCAGGCTTGGACTAGCGGGAGTCAATGAGCAGTTCTTC.

The DNA of the CDR3 is TGTGCCAGCAGCCTTGGACAGGGGGCGTCGCAGTACGTC. This encodes CASSLGQGASQYV. The gene calls are TRBV6-1 and TRBJ2-7, with 11 bases identical to TRBD1. J lost 9 bases, V lost 6 bases, and 7 bases had no gene match. Per the germline V gene, CDR1 is MNHNS and CDR2 is SASEGT. The CDR3 consists of 13 residues.

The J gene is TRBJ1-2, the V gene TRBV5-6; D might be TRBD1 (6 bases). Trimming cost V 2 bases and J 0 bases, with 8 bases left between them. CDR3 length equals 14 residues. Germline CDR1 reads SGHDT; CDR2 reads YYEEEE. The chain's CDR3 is CASSLDRTNYGYTF. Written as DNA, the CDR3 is TGTGCCAGCAGCTTAGACAGGACTAACTATGGCTACACCTTC. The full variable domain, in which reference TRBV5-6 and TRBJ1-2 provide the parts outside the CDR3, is DAGVTQSPTHLIKTRGQQVTLRCSPKSGHDTVSWYQQALGQGPQFIFQYYEEEERQRGNFPDRFSGHQFPNYSSELNVNALLLGDSALYLCASSLDRTNYGYTFGSGTRLTVV.

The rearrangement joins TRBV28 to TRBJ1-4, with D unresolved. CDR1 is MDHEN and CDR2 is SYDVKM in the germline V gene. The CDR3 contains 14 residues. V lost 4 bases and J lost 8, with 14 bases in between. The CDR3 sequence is CASSSRGGEEKLFF. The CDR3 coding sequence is TGTGCCAGCAGTTCCCGAGGTGGGGAGGAAAAACTGTTTTTT.

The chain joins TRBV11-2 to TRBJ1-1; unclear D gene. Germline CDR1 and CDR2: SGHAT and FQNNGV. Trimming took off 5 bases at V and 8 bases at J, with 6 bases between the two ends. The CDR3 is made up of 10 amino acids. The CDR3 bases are TGTGCCAGCAGCCACCGGGAAGCTTTCTTT. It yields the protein CASSHREAFF.

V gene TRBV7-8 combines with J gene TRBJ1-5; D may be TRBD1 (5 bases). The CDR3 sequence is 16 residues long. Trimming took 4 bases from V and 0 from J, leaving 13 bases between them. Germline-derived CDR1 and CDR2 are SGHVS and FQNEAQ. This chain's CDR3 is CASSSRQSYSNQPQHF. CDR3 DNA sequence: TGTGCCAGCAGCTCGCGACAGTCTTATAGCAATCAGCCCCAGCATTTT. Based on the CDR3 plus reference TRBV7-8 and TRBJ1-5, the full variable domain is GAGVSQSPRYKVAKRGQDVALRCDPISGHVSLFWYQQALGQGPEFLTYFQNEAQLDKSGLPSDRFFAERPEGSVSTLKIQRTQQEDSAVYLCASSSRQSYSNQPQHFGDGTRLSIL.